A single sample gave rise to the 3 T cell receptor beta chains below, sequenced in a study of T cells after posttransplantation cyclophosphamide. Sequencing used immunoSEQ multiplex PCR; TCRdb keeps in-frame clones, though not all of them. The repertoire consists of tens of thousands of clones, with almost 95% occurring once and the leading ten covering less than 3.5%. Sequences were obtained from PBMCs. Receptor source: a woman between 45 and 60 years old in good health and a related stem cell transplant donor.

This chain uses TRBV25-1 with TRBJ2-5; TRBD2 is a possible D gene (6 bases). The end of the DNA aligns better with TRBJ2-7, so the J call may be wrong. From germline, CDR1 is MGHDK and CDR2 SYGVNS. CDR3 length: 17 amino acids. The CDR3 spells CASSAAVRGEETYEQYF. DNA of the CDR3: TGTGCCAGCAGCGCTGCAGTACGTGGGGAGGAAACCTACGAGCAGTACTTC.

This clone appeared a single time. The chain has TRBV5-1 and TRBJ2-7; a weak D match, TRBD1 (8 bases). The CDR3 is 15 amino acids. Trimming removed 4 bases from V and 3 bases from J, with 17 bases in between. CDR1 and CDR2 from the germline V gene are SGHRS and YFSETQ. The CDR3 region is CASSRGQGGFYEQYF. DNA of the CDR3: TGCGCCAGCAGCCGAGGACAGGGAGGGTTCTACGAGCAGTACTTC.

The gene calls are TRBV18 and TRBJ1-1; D gene unclear. This CDR3 spans 14 amino acids. V was trimmed by 4 bases and J by 5 bases, leaving 14 bases between them. Germline V lookup: CDR1 KGHSH, CDR2 LQKENI. CDR3 amino acids: CASSLRAGVTEAFF. DNA of the CDR3: TGTGCCAGCTCACTACGGGCGGGTGTAACTGAAGCTTTCTTT.